This T cell receptor beta chain was captured by sequencing in a study of T cell repertoires in cytomegalovirus infection. V dropped 1 base and J dropped 0; count of bases not matched to a gene: 13. This CDR3 is 19 amino acids long. CDR1 and CDR2 (germline): LGHNT, FRNRAP. A note on this clonotype: Its target is unknown.

From the reads, TCRdb called clonotypes with MiXCR, one entry per CDR3 protein. The table has 340,000 or so distinct CDR3 sequences, 20% to 25% seen once. The rearrangement joins TRBV12-5 to TRBJ2-3, with 7 bases fitting TRBD2. The sequences come from cultured PBMCs, collected from culture after CMV antigen stimulation. This receptor was identified in a human donor in good health (CMV status not recorded). Some clones in this sample may be carry-over from other donors' samples. DNA of the CDR3: TGTGCTAGTGGTTTGGCTCTGAGACTAGCAGCGACTAGCACAGATACGCAGTATTTT. Encoded protein: CASGLALRLAATSTDTQYF. Full variable domain (missing parts from reference TRBV12-5 and TRBJ2-3): DARVTQTPRHKVTEMGQEVTMRCQPILGHNTVFWYRQTMMQGLELLAYFRNRAPLDDSGMPKDRFSAEMPDATLATLKIQPSEPRDSAVYFCASGLALRLAATSTDTQYFGPGTRLTVL.